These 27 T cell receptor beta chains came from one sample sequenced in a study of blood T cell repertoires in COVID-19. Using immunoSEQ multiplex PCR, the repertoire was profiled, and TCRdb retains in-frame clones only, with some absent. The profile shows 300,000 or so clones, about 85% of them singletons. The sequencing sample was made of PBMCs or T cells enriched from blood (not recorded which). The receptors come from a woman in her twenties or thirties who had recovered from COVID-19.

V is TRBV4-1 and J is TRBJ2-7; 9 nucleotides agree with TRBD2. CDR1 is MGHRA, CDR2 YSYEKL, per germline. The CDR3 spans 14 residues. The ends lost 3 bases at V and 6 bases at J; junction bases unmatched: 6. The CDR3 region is CASSQGIAGVEQYF. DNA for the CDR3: TGCGCCAGCAGCCAGGGAATAGCGGGGGTCGAGCAGTACTTC.

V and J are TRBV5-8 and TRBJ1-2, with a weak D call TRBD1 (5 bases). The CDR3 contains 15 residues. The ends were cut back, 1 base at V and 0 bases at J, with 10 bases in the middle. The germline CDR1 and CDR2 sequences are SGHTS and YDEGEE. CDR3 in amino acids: CASSLLGGANYGYTF. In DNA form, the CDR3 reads TGTGCCAGCAGCTTGCTGGGGGGGGCTAACTATGGCTACACCTTC.

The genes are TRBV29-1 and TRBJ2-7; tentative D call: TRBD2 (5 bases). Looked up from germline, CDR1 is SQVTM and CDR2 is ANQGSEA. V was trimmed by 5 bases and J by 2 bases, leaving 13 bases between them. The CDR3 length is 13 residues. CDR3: CSVYREGTYEQYF. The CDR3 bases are TGCAGCGTTTATAGAGAGGGAACCTACGAGCAGTACTTC.

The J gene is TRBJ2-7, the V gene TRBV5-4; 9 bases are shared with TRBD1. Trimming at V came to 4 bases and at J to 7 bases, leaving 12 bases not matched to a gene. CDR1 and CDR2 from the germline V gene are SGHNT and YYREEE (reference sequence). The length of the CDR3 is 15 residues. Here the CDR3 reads CASSGRPGQGDEQYF. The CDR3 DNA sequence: TGTGCCAGCAGCGGACGGCCGGGACAGGGAGATGAGCAGTACTTC.

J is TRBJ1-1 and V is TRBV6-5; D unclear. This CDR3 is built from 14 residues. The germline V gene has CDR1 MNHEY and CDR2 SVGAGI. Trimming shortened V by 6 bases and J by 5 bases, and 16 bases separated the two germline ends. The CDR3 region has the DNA TGTGCCAGCAGCCCCAGGAAGATCAGAACTGAAGCTTTCTTT. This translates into CASSPRKIRTEAFF.

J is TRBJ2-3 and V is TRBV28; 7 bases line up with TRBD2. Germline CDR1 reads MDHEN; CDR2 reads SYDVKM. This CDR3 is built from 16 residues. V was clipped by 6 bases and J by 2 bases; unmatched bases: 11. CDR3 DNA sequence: TGTGCCAGCAGCTTCGGGGCAGCGGGGCACACAGATACGCAGTATTTT. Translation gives CASSFGAAGHTDTQYF.

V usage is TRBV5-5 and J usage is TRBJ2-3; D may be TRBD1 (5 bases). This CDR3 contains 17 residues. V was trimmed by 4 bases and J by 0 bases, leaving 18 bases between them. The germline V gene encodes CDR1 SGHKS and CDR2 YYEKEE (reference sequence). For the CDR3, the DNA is TGTGCCAGCAGCAACCGGATTCAGGGCGCTAGCACAGATACGCAGTATTTT. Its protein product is CASSNRIQGASTDTQYF.

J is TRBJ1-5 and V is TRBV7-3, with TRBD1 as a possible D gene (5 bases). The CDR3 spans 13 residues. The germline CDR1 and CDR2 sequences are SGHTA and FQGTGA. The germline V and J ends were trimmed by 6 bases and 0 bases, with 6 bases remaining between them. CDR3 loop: CASSQGSNQPQHF. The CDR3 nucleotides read TGTGCCAGCAGTCAGGGTAGCAATCAGCCCCAGCATTTT.

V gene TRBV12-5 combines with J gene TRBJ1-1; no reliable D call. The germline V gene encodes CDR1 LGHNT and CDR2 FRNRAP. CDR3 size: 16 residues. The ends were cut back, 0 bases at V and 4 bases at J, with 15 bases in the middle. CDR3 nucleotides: TGTGCTAGTGGTTTGGTACTTTCCGGGGTTATCACTGAAGCTTTCTTT. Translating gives CASGLVLSGVITEAFF.

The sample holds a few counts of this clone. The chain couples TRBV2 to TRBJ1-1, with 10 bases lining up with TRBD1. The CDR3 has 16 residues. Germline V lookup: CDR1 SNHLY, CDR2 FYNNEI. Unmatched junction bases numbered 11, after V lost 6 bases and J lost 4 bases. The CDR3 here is CASSRDRGGGSTEAFF. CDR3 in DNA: TGTGCCAGCAGCCGGGACAGGGGAGGAGGGAGCACTGAAGCTTTCTTT.

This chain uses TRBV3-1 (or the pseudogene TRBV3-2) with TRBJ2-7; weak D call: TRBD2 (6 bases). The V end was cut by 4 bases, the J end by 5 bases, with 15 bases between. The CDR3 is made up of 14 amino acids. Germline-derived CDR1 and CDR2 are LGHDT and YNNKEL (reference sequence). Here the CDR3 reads CASSRAGSRNEQYF. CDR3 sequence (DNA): TGTGCCAGCAGCCGCGCGGGGAGTAGAAACGAGCAGTACTTC.

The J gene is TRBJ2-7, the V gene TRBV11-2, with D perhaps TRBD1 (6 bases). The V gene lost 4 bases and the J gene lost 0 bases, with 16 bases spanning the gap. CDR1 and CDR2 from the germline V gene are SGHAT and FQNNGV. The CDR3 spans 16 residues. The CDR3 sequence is CASSSLRGAGSYEQYF. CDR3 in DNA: TGTGCCAGCAGCTCCCTCAGGGGTGCGGGCTCCTACGAGCAGTACTTC. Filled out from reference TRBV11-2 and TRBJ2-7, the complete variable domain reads EAGVAQSPRYKIIEKRQSVAFWCNPISGHATLYWYQQILGQGPKLLIQFQNNGVVDDSQLPKDRFSAERLKGVDSTLKIQPAKLEDSAVYLCASSSLRGAGSYEQYFGPGTRLTVT.

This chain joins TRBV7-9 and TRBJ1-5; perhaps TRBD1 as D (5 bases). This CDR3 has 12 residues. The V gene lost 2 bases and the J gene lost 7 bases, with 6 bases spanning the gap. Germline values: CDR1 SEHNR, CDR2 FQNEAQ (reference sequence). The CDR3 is CASSLRGQPQHF. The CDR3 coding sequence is TGTGCCAGCAGCTTAAGGGGCCAGCCCCAGCATTTT.

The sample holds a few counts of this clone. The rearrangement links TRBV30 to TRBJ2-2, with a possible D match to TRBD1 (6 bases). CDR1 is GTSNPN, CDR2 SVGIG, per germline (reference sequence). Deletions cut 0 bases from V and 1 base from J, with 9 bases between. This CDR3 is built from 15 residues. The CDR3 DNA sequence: TGTGCCTGGAGTGTACGCAGGGGGAACACCGGGGAGCTGTTTTTT. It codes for CAWSVRRGNTGELFF. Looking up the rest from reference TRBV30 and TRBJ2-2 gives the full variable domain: SQTIHQWPATLVQPVGSPLSLECTVEGTSNPNLYWYRQAAGRGLQLLFYSVGIGQISSEVPQNLSASRPQDRQFILSSKKLLLSDSGFYLCAWSVRRGNTGELFFGEGSRLTVL.

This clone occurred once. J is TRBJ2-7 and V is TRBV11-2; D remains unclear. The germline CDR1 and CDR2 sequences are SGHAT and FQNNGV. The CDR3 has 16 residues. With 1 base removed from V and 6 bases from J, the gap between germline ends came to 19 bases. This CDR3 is CASSLVVQPSIGEQYF. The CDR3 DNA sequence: TGTGCCAGCAGCTTAGTTGTACAGCCCAGTATCGGCGAGCAGTACTTC.

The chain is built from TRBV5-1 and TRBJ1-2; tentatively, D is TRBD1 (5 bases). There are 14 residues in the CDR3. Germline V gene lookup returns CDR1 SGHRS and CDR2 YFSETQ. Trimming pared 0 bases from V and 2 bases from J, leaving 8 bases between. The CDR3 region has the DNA TGCGCCAGCAGCTTGGAGACAGAGAACTATGGCTACACCTTC. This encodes CASSLETENYGYTF.

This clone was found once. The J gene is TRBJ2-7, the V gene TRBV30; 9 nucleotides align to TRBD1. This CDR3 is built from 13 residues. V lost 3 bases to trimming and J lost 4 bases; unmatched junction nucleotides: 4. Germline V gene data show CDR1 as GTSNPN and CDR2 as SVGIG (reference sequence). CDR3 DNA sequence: TGTGCCTGGAGCCCGGACAGGGGATACGAGCAGTACTTC. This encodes CAWSPDRGYEQYF.

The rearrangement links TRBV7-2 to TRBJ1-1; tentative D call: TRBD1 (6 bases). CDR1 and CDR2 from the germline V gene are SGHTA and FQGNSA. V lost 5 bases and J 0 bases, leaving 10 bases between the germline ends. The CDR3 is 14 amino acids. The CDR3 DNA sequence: TGTGCCAGCAGCCACGGACAGCTGAACACTGAAGCTTTCTTT. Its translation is CASSHGQLNTEAFF. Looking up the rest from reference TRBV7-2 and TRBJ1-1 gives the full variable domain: GAGVSQSPSNKVTEKGKDVELRCDPISGHTALYWYRQSLGQGLEFLIYFQGNSAPDKSGLPSDRFSAERTGGSVSTLTIQRTQQEDSAVYLCASSHGQLNTEAFFGQGTRLTVV.

The CDR3 loop is CASSQFRYTEAFF. CDR3 coding DNA: TGTGCCAGCAGCCAATTCAGGTACACTGAAGCTTTCTTT. The rearrangement uses TRBV5-6 and TRBJ1-1; D gene ambiguous. Germline V lookup: CDR1 SGHDT, CDR2 YYEEEE. The CDR3 loop spans 13 amino acids. Trimming cost V 4 bases and J 3 bases, with 10 bases left between them.

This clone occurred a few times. Written as DNA, the CDR3 is TGTGCCATCAGGGGGACTAGCGGGGGTAAGCAGTTCTTC. Its translation: CAIRGTSGGKQFF. The rearrangement joins TRBV10-3 to TRBJ2-1; 14 bases agree with TRBD2. Germline-derived CDR1 and CDR2 are ENHRY and SYGVKD. CDR3 size: 13 residues. J gave up 11 bases and V 6 bases, and 3 bases lay outside the gene matches.

This CDR3 is CASSVLPGLAGGTGELFF. The CDR3 DNA is TGTGCCAGCAGCGTGCTACCGGGACTAGCGGGGGGCACCGGGGAGCTGTTTTTT. J is TRBJ2-2 and V is TRBV9; TRBD2 agrees at 15 bases. The CDR3 extends over 18 amino acids. Germline lookup yields CDR1 SGDLS and CDR2 YYNGEE. The trim removed 2 bases at V and 4 bases at J, leaving 6 bases unmatched. The whole variable domain, remainder taken from reference TRBV9 and TRBJ2-2, is DSGVTQTPKHLITATGQRVTLRCSPRSGDLSVYWYQQSLDQGLQFLIQYYNGEERAKGNILERFSAQQFPDLHSELNLSSLELGDSALYFCASSVLPGLAGGTGELFFGEGSRLTVL.

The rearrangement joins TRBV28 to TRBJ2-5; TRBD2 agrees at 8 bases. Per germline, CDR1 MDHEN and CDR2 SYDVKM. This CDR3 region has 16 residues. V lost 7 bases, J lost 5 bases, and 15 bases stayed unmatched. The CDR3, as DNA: TGTGCCAGCAATGTAGTAGGACCGGGGGGGCGGGAGACCCAGTACTTC. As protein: CASNVVGPGGRETQYF.

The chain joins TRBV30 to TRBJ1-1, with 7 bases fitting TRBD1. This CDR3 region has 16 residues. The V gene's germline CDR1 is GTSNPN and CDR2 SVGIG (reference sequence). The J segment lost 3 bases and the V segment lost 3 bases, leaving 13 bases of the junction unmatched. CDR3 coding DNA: TGTGCCTGGAGGGAAACCAAGGGGGCAGGGTACACTGAAGCTTTCTTT. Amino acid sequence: CAWRETKGAGYTEAFF.

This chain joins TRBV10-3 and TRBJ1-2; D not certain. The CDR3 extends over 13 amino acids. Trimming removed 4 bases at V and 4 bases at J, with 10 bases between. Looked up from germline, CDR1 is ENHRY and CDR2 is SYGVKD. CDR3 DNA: TGTGCCATCAGTGCTTTATCCTCCTATGGCTACACCTTC. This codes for CAISALSSYGYTF.

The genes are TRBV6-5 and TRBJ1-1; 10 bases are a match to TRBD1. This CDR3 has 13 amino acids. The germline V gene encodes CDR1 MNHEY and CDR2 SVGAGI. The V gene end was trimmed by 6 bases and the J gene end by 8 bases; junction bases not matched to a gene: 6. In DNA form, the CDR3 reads TGTGCCAGCAGATCCCGACAGGGGGCGGAAGCTTTCTTT. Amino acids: CASRSRQGAEAFF.

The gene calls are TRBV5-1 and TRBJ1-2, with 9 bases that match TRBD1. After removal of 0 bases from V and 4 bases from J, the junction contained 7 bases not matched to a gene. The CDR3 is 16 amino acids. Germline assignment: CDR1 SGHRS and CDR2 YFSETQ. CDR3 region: CASSLGGQGAGYGYTF. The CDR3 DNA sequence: TGCGCCAGCAGCTTGGGGGGACAGGGCGCCGGCTATGGCTACACCTTC.

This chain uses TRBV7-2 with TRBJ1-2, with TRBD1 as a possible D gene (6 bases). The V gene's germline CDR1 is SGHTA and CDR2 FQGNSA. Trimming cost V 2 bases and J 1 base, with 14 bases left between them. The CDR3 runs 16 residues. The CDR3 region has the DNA TGTGCCAGCAGCTTATTTGGACAGAGAAATAACTATGGCTACACCTTC. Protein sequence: CASSLFGQRNNYGYTF.